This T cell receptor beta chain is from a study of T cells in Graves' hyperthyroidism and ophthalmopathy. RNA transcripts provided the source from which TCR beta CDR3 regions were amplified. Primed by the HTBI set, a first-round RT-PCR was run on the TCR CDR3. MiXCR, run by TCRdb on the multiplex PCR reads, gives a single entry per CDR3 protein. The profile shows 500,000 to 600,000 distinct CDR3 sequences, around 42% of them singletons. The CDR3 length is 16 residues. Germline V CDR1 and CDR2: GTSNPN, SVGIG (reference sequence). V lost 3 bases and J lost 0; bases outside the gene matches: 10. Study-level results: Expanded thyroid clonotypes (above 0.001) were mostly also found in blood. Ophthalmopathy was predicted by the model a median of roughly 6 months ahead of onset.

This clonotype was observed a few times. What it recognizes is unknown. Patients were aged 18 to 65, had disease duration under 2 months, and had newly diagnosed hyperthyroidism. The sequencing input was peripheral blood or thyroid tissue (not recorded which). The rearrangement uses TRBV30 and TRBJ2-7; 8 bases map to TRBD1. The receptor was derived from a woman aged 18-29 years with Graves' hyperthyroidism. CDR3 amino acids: CAWRRTGYTHSYEQYF. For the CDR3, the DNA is TGTGCCTGGAGGCGGACAGGGTACACCCACTCCTACGAGCAGTACTTC.